This is a list of T cell receptor beta chains from one sample in a study of identical twins. TCRdb used MiXCR to reprocess the 5' RACE reads, holding one entry per CDR3 protein. The sample lists around 680,000 distinct CDR3 sequences, 8.5% to 9.5% seen once, with approximately 0.96% in the top ten. This sample also appeared in a second study, on yellow fever vaccine responses in identical twins.

Sequencing input: PBMCs. These receptor sequences come from a woman between 18 and 29 years old in good health. Each CDR3 is given with its conserved first and last residue. Each record gives: J gene, D gene, clone size, V gene, CDR3 protein, CDR3 DNA. A D gene is named only where the DNA matches it firmly. Size is stated for part of the rows, as once, few or many counts, or as a class when the clone is expanded.

TRBJ2-2 | . | . | TRBV3-1 | CASSQGSYRDRDTGELFF | TGTGCCAGCAGCCAAGGCTCATACCGGGACCGAGACACCGGGGAGCTGTTTTTT
TRBJ2-7 | . | . | TRBV7-9 | CASSLSSLFEQYF | TGTGCCAGCAGCTTATCGTCTCTCTTCGAGCAGTACTTC
TRBJ2-3 | TRBD2 | . | TRBV27 | CASSLSGREDTQYF | TGTGCCAGCAGTTTATCAGGGAGGGAAGATACGCAGTATTTT
TRBJ2-6 | TRBD1 | . | TRBV5-6 | CASSRDRGYSGANVLTF | TGTGCCAGCAGCCGGGACAGGGGTTACTCTGGGGCCAACGTCCTGACTTTC
TRBJ2-7 | TRBD2 | few | TRBV4-2 | CASSPSGILDEQYF | TGTGCCAGCAGCCCTAGCGGGATTCTCGACGAGCAGTACTTC
TRBJ2-4 | TRBD2 | many | TRBV4-1 | CASSQAPSGKKNIQYF | TGCGCCAGCAGCCAAGCTCCTAGCGGGAAAAAAAACATTCAGTACTTC
TRBJ2-7 | . | . | TRBV28 | CASRRLASTYEQYF | TGTGCCAGCAGGCGGCTAGCAAGCACCTACGAGCAGTACTTC
TRBJ1-6 | . | . | TRBV12-3/TRBV12-4 | CASSLTPPDSPLHF | TGTGCCAGCAGTTTAACCCCTCCAGATTCACCCCTCCACTTT
TRBJ2-2 | . | . | TRBV29-1 | CSVEDPVNANTGELFF | TGCAGCGTTGAAGATCCCGTCAACGCGAACACCGGGGAGCTGTTTTTT
TRBJ2-3 | . | . | TRBV20-1 | CSAADYRSSSTDTQYF | TGCAGTGCTGCGGACTACAGGAGCTCTAGCACAGATACGCAGTATTTT
TRBJ2-5 | TRBD2 | few | TRBV6-1 | CARMPRTSGRIQETQYF | TGTGCCAGAATGCCCCGGACTAGCGGGCGAATACAAGAGACCCAGTACTTC
TRBJ1-5 | . | few | TRBV19 | CASSNQGNQPQHF | TGTGCCAGTAGTAATCAGGGCAATCAGCCCCAGCATTTT
TRBJ2-7 | . | . | TRBV30 | CAWTSGDEQYF | TGTGCCTGGACAAGTGGGGACGAGCAGTACTTC
TRBJ1-6 | . | few | TRBV9 | CASSVGVNSPLHF | TGTGCCAGCAGCGTGGGGGTAAATTCACCCCTCCACTTT